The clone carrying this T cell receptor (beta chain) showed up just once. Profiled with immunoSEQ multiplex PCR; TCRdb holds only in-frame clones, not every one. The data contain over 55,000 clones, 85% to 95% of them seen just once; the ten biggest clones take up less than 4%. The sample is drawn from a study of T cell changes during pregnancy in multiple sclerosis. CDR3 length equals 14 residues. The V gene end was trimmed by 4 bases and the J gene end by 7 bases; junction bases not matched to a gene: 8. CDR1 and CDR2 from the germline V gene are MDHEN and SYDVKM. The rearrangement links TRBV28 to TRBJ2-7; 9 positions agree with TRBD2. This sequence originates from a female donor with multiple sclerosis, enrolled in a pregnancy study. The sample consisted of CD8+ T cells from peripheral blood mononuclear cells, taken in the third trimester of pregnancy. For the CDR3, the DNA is TGTGCCAGCAGTTCTAAAGCGGGAGGTGGGGAGCAGTACTTC. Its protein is CASSSKAGGGEQYF.